This T cell receptor beta chain derives from a study of glioma-infiltrating T cells. Whole-study results and caveats: CDR3 overlap between tissue and blood was very small.

The trim removed 8 bases at V and 1 base at J, leaving 5 bases unmatched. Germline CDR1 LNHDA, CDR2 SQIVND (reference sequence). The CDR3 runs 14 residues. This clonotype was picked up many times. The antigen is not known. Using RNA template, CDR3s of TCR alpha and beta were amplified with iRepertoire arm-PCR. One-step reverse transcription and amplification started from approximately 100-400 ng of tissue mRNA or PBMC total RNA. TCRdb redid the calling of the multiplex PCR reads with MiXCR, one entry per CDR3 protein. The top ten clones hold about 40% of a sample with approximately 100,000 distinct CDR3 sequences, 25% to 35% of them seen once.

This chain uses TRBV19 with TRBJ1-1, with 9 bases identical to TRBD1. Input material: glioma tissue, nonneoplastic brain tissue, or PBMCs (not recorded which). The TCR comes from a human donor with low-grade glioma or glioblastoma, undergoing nonglioma brain surgery, or in good health (not recorded which). CDR3 sequence (DNA): TGTGCCAGTTCGCAGACAGGGGGGAACACTGAAGCTTTCTTT. It translates to CASSQTGGNTEAFF.